This record looks at one T cell receptor beta chain sequence and its context. Its antigen remains unknown. Germline trimming cut 6 bases from V and 2 bases from J; bases unmatched to any gene: 8. CDR1 SGHRS and CDR2 YFSETQ come from the germline V gene. This CDR3 comprises 15 residues. This record comes from a study of cytomegalovirus exposure and HLA in healthy donors. Notes on the study in general: Segments of the TCR beta V type were, in most cases, productive about 90% or about 30% of the time in an earlier analysis.

Primers for the PCR totalled 60 Vbeta and 13 Jbeta. Produced via immunoSEQ multiplex PCR; TCRdb's table is partial and in-frame only. Of approximately 300,000 clones in the sample, 80% were seen once. The chain uses TRBV5-1 and TRBJ2-7; 10 bases line up with TRBD2. The sequence derives from a girl aged 2-10 years in good health and CMV-seronegative. The sequencing sample was made of PBMCs. CDR3 sequence: CASTELAGLTYEQYF. The CDR3 DNA follows: TGCGCCAGCACGGAACTAGCGGGACTTACCTACGAGCAGTACTTC.